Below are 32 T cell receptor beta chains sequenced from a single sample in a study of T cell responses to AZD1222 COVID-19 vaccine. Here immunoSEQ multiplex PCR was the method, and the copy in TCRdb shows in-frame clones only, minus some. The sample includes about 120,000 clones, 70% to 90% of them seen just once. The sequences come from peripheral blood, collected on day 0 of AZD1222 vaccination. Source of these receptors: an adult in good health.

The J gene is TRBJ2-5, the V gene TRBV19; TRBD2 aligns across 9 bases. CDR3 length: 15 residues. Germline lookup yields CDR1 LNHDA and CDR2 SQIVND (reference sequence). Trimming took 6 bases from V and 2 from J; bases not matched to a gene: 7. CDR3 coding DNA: TGTGCCAGTAGGAGTCTTAGCGGGGGACAAGAGACCCAGTACTTC. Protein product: CASRSLSGGQETQYF. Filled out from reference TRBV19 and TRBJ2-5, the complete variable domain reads DGGITQSPKYLFRKEGQNVTLSCEQNLNHDAMYWYRQDPGQGLRLIYYSQIVNDFQKGDIAEGYSVSREKKESFPLTVTSAQKNPTAFYLCASRSLSGGQETQYFGPGTRLLVL.

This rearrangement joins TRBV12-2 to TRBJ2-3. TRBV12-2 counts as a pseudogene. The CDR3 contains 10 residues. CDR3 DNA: TGTGCAAGTCGCTCCCCTTTGGGGTATTTT. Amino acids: CASRSPLGYF.

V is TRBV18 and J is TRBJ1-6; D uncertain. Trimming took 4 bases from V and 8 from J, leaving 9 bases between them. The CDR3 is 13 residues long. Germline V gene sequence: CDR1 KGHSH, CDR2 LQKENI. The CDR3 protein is CASSQSKDSPLHF. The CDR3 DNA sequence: TGTGCCAGCTCACAGTCGAAAGATTCACCCCTCCACTTT.

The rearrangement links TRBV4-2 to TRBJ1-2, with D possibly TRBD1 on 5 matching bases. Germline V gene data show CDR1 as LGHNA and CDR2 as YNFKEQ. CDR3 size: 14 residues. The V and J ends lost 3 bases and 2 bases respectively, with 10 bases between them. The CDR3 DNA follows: TGTGCCAGCAGCCATTCAGGGTTGAACTATGGCTACACCTTC. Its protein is CASSHSGLNYGYTF.

The CDR3: CASSFDPQETQYF. CDR3 in DNA: TGTGCCAGCAGTTTCGACCCGCAAGAGACCCAGTACTTC. This sequence joins TRBV27 and TRBJ2-5; D is undetermined. There are 13 residues in the CDR3. The V and J ends lost 3 bases and 2 bases respectively, with 7 bases between them. From germline, CDR1 is MNHEY and CDR2 SMNVEV (reference sequence).

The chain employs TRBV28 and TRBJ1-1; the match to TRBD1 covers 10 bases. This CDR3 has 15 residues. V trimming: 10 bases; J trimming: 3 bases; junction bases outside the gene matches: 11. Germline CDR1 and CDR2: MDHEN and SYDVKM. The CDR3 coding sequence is TGTGCCACCAGGGGGTCTGGGACAGGGGACACTGAAGCTTTCTTT. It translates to CATRGSGTGDTEAFF. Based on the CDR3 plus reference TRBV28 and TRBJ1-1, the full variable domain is DVKVTQSSRYLVKRTGEKVFLECVQDMDHENMFWYRQDPGLGLRLIYFSYDVKMKEKGDIPEGYSVSREKKERFSLILESASTNQTSMYLCATRGSGTGDTEAFFGQGTRLTVV.

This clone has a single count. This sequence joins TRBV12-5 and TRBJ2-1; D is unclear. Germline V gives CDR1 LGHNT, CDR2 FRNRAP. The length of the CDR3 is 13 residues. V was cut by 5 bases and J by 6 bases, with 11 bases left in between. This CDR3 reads CASGDAKSNEQFF. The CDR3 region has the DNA TGTGCTAGTGGTGACGCGAAGAGCAATGAGCAGTTCTTC.

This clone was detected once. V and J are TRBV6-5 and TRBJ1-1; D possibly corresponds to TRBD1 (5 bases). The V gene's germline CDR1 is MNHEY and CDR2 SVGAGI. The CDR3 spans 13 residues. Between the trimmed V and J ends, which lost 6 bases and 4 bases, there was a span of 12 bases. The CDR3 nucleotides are TGTGCCAGCAGCATGCGACAGTTCACTGAAGCTTTCTTT. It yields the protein CASSMRQFTEAFF.

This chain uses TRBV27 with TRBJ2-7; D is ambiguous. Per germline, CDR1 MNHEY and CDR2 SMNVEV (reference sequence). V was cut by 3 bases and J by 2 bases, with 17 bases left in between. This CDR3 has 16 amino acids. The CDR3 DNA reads TGTGCCAGCAGTTTGGCGTTGGCAAAGGTGCCCTACGAGCAGTACTTC. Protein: CASSLALAKVPYEQYF.

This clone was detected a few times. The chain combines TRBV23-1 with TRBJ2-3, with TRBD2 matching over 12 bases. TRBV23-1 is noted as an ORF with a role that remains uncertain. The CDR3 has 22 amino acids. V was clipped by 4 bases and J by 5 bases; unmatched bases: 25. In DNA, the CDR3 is TGCGCCAGCAGTCGGGGCAGGGTCCCAACTAGCGGGGGGAGAAAGGCAGGAGATACGCAGTATTTT. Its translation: CASSRGRVPTSGGRKAGDTQYF.

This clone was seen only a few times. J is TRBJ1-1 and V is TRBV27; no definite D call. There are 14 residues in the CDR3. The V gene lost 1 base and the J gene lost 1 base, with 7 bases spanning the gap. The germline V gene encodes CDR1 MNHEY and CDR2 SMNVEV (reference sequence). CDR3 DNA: TGTGCCAGCAGTTTATTGGCAGGGAACACTGAAGCTTTCTTT. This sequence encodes CASSLLAGNTEAFF.

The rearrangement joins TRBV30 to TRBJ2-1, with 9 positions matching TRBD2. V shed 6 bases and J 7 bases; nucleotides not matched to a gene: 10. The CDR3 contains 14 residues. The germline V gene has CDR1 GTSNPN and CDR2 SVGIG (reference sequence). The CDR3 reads CACRSGGIGNEQFF. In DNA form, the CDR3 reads TGTGCCTGTAGGAGCGGGGGGATTGGAAATGAGCAGTTCTTC.

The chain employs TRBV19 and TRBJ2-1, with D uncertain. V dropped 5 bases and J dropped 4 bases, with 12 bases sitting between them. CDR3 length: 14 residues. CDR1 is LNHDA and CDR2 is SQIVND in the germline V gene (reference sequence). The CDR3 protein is CASSEPYIYNEQFF. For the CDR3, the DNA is TGTGCCAGTAGTGAACCCTATATTTACAATGAGCAGTTCTTC. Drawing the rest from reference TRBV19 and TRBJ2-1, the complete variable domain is DGGITQSPKYLFRKEGQNVTLSCEQNLNHDAMYWYRQDPGQGLRLIYYSQIVNDFQKGDIAEGYSVSREKKESFPLTVTSAQKNPTAFYLCASSEPYIYNEQFFGPGTRLTVL.

The CDR3 is CASSLRDTQYF. Here the CDR3 DNA reads TGTGCCAGCAGTTTGCGGGATACGCAGTATTTT. The chain combines TRBV27 with TRBJ2-3; D is unresolved. The germline V gene has CDR1 MNHEY and CDR2 SMNVEV (reference sequence). CDR3 size: 11 residues. Trimming took 3 bases from V and 6 from J, leaving 4 bases between them.

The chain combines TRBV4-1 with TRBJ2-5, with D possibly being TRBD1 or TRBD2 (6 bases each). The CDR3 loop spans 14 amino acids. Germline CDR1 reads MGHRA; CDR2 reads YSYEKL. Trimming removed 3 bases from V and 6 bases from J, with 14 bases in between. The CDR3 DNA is TGCGCCAGCAGCCAGGAGGGGGTGCAGAAGACCCAGTACTTC. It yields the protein CASSQEGVQKTQYF.

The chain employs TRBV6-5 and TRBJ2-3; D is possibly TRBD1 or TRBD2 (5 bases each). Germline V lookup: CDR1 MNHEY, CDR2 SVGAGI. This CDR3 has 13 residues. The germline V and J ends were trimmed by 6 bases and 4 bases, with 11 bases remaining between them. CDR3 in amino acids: CASRDGTPDTQYF. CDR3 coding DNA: TGTGCCAGCAGGGACGGGACCCCAGATACGCAGTATTTT.

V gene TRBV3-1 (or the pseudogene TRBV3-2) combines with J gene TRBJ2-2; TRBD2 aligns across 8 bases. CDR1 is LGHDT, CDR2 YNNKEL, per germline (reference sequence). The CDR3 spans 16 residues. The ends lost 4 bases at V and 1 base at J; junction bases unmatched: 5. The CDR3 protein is CASSLRTSQNTGELFF. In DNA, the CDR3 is TGTGCCAGCAGCCTTAGGACTAGCCAGAACACCGGGGAGCTGTTTTTT.

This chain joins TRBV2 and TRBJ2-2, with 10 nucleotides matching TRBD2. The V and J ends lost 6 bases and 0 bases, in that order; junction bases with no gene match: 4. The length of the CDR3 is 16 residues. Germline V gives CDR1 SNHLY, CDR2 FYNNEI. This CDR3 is CASSRGLAANTGELFF. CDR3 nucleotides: TGTGCCAGCAGCCGAGGACTAGCGGCGAACACCGGGGAGCTGTTTTTT.

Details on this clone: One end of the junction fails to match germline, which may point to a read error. CDR3 sequence: CATDHGNGQFF. CDR3 DNA: TGTGCCACCGATCACGGTAATGGGCAGTTCTTC. V usage is TRBV24-1 and J usage is TRBJ2-1; D unclear. The CDR3 totals 11 residues. Germline V lookup: CDR1 KGHDR, CDR2 SFDVKD.

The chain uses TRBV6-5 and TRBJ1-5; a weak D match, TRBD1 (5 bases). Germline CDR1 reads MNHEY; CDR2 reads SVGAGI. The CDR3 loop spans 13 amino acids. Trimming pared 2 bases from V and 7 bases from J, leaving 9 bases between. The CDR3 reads CASSYTGEQPQHF. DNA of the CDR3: TGTGCCAGCAGTTACACGGGGGAGCAGCCCCAGCATTTT.

CDR3 in amino acids: CASSQVAGGARGEQYF. The CDR3 DNA reads TGCGCCAGCAGCCAAGTGGCAGGGGGCGCCCGGGGTGAGCAGTACTTC. The chain joins TRBV4-1 to TRBJ2-7; 8 bases map to TRBD1. Germline V CDR1 and CDR2: MGHRA, YSYEKL. This CDR3 has 16 residues. Trimming cost V 1 base and J 7 bases; bases outside gene matches: 12.

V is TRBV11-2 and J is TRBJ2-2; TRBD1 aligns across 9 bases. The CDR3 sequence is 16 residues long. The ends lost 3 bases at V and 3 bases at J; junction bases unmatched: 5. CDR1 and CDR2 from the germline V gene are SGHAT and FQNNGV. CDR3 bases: TGTGCCAGCAGCTTTTCGACAGGGGGGTACACCGGGGAGCTGTTTTTT. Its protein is CASSFSTGGYTGELFF.

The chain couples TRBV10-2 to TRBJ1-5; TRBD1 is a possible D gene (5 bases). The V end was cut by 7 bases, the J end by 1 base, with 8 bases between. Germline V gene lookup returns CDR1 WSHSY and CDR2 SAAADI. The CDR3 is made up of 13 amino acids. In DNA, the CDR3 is TGCGCCAGCACCCAGGGAAGCAATCAGCCCCAGCATTTT. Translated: CASTQGSNQPQHF.

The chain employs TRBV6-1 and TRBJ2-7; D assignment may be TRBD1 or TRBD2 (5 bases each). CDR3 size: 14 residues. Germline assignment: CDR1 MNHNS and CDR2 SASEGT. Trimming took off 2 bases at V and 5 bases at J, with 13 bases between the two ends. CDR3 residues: CASSEKGSGNEQYF. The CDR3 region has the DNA TGTGCCAGCAGTGAAAAGGGGAGCGGCAACGAGCAGTACTTC.

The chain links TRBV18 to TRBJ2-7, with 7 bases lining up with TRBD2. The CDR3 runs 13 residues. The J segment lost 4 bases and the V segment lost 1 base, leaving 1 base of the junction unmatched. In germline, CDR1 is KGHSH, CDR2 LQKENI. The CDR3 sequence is CASSPLGGYEQYF. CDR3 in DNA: TGTGCCAGCTCACCACTGGGGGGGTACGAGCAGTACTTC.

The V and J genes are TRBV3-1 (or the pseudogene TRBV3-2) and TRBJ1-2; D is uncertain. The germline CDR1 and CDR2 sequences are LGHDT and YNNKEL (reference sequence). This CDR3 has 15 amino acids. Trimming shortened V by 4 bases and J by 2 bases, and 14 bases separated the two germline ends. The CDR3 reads CASSPLSLPNYGYTF. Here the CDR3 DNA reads TGTGCCAGCAGCCCCCTTAGTTTGCCAAACTATGGCTACACCTTC.

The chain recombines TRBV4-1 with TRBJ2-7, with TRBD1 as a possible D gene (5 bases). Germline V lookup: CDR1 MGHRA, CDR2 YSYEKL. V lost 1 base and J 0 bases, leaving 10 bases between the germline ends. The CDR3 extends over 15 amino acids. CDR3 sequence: CASSQGPGNSYEQYF. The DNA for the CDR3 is TGCGCCAGCAGCCAAGGTCCAGGGAACTCCTACGAGCAGTACTTC.

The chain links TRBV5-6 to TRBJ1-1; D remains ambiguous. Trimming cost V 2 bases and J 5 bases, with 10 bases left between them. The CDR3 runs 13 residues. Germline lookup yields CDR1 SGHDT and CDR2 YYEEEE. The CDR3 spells CASSFVVGTEAFF. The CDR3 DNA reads TGTGCCAGCAGCTTTGTTGTGGGAACTGAAGCTTTCTTT.

The CDR3 bases are TGTGCCAGCAGCCGACAGGTTTCCTACGAGCAGTACTTC. Translation gives CASSRQVSYEQYF. The chain uses TRBV11-3 and TRBJ2-7; D perhaps matches TRBD1 (6 bases). The CDR3 has 13 residues. The germline gives CDR1 SGHNT, CDR2 YENEEA. The V end was cut by 5 bases, the J end by 1 base, with 9 bases between.

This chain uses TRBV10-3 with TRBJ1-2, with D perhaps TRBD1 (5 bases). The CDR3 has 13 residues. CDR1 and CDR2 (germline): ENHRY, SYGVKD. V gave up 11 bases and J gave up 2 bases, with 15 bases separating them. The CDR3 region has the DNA TGTGCCTCCCGGGACGGGAAAAACTATGGCTACACCTTC. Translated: CASRDGKNYGYTF.

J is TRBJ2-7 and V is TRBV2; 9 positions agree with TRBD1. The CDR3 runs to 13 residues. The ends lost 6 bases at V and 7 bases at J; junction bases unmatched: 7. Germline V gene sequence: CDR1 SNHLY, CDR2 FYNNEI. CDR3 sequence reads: CASRRTGGFEQYF. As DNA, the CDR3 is TGTGCCAGCAGACGAACAGGGGGCTTTGAGCAGTACTTC.

The CDR3 sequence is CASSDRGDEQFF. The CDR3 bases are TGTGCCAGCAGCGACAGGGGCGATGAGCAGTTCTTC. This sequence joins TRBV6-5 and TRBJ2-1, with 8 bases fitting TRBD1. After removal of 6 bases from V and 8 bases from J, the junction contained 3 bases not matched to a gene. Germline V gene data show CDR1 as MNHEY and CDR2 as SVGAGI. This CDR3 region has 12 residues.